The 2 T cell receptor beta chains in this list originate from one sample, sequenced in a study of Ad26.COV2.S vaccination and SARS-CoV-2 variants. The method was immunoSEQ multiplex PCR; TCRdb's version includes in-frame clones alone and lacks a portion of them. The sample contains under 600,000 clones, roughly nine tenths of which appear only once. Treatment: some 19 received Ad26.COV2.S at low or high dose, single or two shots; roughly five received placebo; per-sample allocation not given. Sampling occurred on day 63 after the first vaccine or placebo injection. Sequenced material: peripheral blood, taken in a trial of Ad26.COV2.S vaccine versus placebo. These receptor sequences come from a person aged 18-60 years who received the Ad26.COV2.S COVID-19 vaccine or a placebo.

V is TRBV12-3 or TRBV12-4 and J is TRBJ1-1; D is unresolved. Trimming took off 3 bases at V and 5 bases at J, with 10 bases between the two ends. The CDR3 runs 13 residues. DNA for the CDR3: TGTGCCAGCAGTTTTCTCGGGGATACTGAAGCTTTCTTT. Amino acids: CASSFLGDTEAFF.

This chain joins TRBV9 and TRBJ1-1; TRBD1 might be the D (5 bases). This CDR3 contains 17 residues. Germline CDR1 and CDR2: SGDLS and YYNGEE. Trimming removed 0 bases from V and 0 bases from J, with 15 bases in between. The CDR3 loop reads CASSVEVTGVVNTEAFF. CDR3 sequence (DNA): TGTGCCAGCAGCGTAGAGGTCACAGGTGTAGTGAACACTGAAGCTTTCTTT.